Listed here are 32 T cell receptor beta chains from one sample, sequenced in a study of blood T cell repertoires in COVID-19. TCRdb's copy holds only in-frame clones and misses some; the assay was immunoSEQ multiplex PCR. There are nearly 200,000 clones in the sample; 70% to 90% occur only once, and 4% to 6% lies in the top ten. Input material: peripheral blood. All receptors derive from an older woman with active or convalescent COVID-19.

This chain connects TRBV2 to TRBJ1-2; D is unresolved. There are 13 residues in the CDR3. CDR1 and CDR2 from the germline V gene are SNHLY and FYNNEI. Trimming pared 7 bases from V and 3 bases from J, leaving 12 bases between. Here the CDR3 reads CASKVAGHYGYTF. The CDR3 DNA follows: TGTGCCAGCAAAGTCGCAGGCCACTATGGCTACACCTTC.

The rearrangement uses TRBV19 and TRBJ1-1; D uncertain. Germline lookup yields CDR1 LNHDA and CDR2 SQIVND (reference sequence). This CDR3 has 16 residues. V was clipped by 6 bases and J by 1 base, with 18 bases between them. The CDR3, as DNA: TGTGCCAGTAGCCTTCTGGGAGGGTTCGGGAACACTGAAGCTTTCTTT. Translating gives CASSLLGGFGNTEAFF. Complete variable domain (other parts from reference TRBV19 and TRBJ1-1): DGGITQSPKYLFRKEGQNVTLSCEQNLNHDAMYWYRQDPGQGLRLIYYSQIVNDFQKGDIAEGYSVSREKKESFPLTVTSAQKNPTAFYLCASSLLGGFGNTEAFFGQGTRLTVV.

The chain carries TRBV6-1 and TRBJ2-1; 9 nucleotides agree with TRBD2. V lost 2 bases, J lost 4 bases, and 6 bases stayed unmatched. Germline lookup yields CDR1 MNHNS and CDR2 SASEGT. The length of the CDR3 is 16 residues. Here the CDR3 reads CASSESLAGKYNEQFF. CDR3 bases: TGTGCCAGCAGTGAAAGTCTAGCGGGAAAATACAATGAGCAGTTCTTC.

The chain has TRBV5-1 and TRBJ2-7, with D tentatively TRBD2 (5 bases). The germline gives CDR1 SGHRS, CDR2 YFSETQ. V shed 4 bases and J shed 2 bases, with 19 bases lying between them. The CDR3 length is 16 residues. CDR3 residues: CASSPRQDGGTYEQYF. CDR3 in DNA: TGCGCCAGCAGCCCCCGTCAGGACGGAGGAACCTACGAGCAGTACTTC.

The genes are TRBV11-2 and TRBJ2-4; 7 nucleotides match TRBD1. Per germline, CDR1 SGHAT and CDR2 FQNNGV. The CDR3 spans 16 residues. Losses at the gene ends were 5 bases for V and 6 bases for J; bases not matched to a gene: 13. Here the CDR3 DNA reads TGTGCCAGCAGCCTTCGAGGGGGCCCCGTCGGAAACATTCAGTACTTC. Residues: CASSLRGGPVGNIQYF.

Points on this clone: The same CDR3 can be traced to other DNA sequences in this sample. The rearrangement joins TRBV6-5 to TRBJ1-1; unclear D gene. Trimming cost V 6 bases and J 1 base, with 3 bases left between them. This CDR3 is built from 11 residues. Germline lookup yields CDR1 MNHEY and CDR2 SVGAGI. CDR3 in amino acids: CASRRNTEAFF. The CDR3, as DNA: TGTGCCAGCAGGCGGAACACTGAAGCTTTCTTT.

The genes are TRBV30 and TRBJ1-4; tentatively, D is TRBD1 (5 bases). The germline V gene has CDR1 GTSNPN and CDR2 SVGIG (reference sequence). CDR3 length equals 14 residues. With 5 bases removed from V and 3 bases from J, the gap between germline ends came to 13 bases. The CDR3 here is CAWGYGGANEKLFF. The CDR3 coding sequence is TGTGCCTGGGGCTACGGGGGGGCTAATGAAAAACTGTTTTTT.

The chain has TRBV19 and TRBJ1-1; perhaps TRBD1 as D (6 bases). This CDR3 comprises 14 residues. Trimming stripped 5 bases from V and 1 base from J, with 11 bases between. Looked up from germline, CDR1 is LNHDA and CDR2 is SQIVND (reference sequence). CDR3 sequence: CASSLLTGNTEAFF. CDR3 bases: TGTGCCAGTAGTCTGCTGACAGGGAACACTGAAGCTTTCTTT.

The chain combines TRBV20-1 with TRBJ1-4; no firm D call. Germline CDR1 DFQATT, CDR2 SNEGSKA (reference sequence). Trimming took off 3 bases at V and 0 bases at J, with 8 bases between the two ends. The CDR3 totals 14 residues. CDR3 DNA: TGCAGTGCTAGTTGGGCGACAACTAATGAAAAACTGTTTTTT. Translating it yields CSASWATTNEKLFF.

V usage is TRBV5-6 and J usage is TRBJ2-5, with TRBD2 matching over 7 bases. This CDR3 has 17 residues. The V gene end was trimmed by 4 bases and the J gene end by 5 bases; junction bases not matched to a gene: 17. Germline lookup yields CDR1 SGHDT and CDR2 YYEEEE. The CDR3 DNA reads as TGTGCCAGCAGCCGTTCGCGGCGGGAGAGGACTCAGGAGACCCAGTACTTC. It codes for CASSRSRRERTQETQYF.

V gene TRBV9 combines with J gene TRBJ1-1, with 9 nucleotides matching TRBD1. Germline V gene sequence: CDR1 SGDLS, CDR2 YYNGEE. V was clipped by 0 bases and J by 5 bases; unmatched bases: 5. The CDR3 loop spans 15 amino acids. CDR3 coding DNA: TGTGCCAGCAGCGTAGGAGTGACAGGGGGGACTGAAGCTTTCTTT. This translates into CASSVGVTGGTEAFF.

V is TRBV28 and J is TRBJ2-7, with 8 bases matching TRBD1. This CDR3 spans 16 amino acids. V shed 7 bases, J shed 7 bases, and the junction held 18 bases outside the gene matches. Germline values: CDR1 MDHEN, CDR2 SYDVKM. The CDR3 region is CASTPEMGRGLGEQYF. For the CDR3, the DNA is TGTGCCAGCACCCCTGAGATGGGCAGGGGGCTTGGAGAGCAGTACTTC.

The chain joins TRBV7-9 to TRBJ2-7; tentative D call: TRBD2 (5 bases). This CDR3 has 16 residues. Trimming pared 2 bases from V and 0 bases from J, leaving 14 bases between. CDR1 is SEHNR and CDR2 is FQNEAQ in the germline V gene (reference sequence). CDR3: CASSLNLGVSSYEQYF. The CDR3 coding sequence is TGTGCCAGCAGCTTAAACCTCGGGGTCAGCTCCTACGAGCAGTACTTC.

The V and J genes are TRBV28 and TRBJ2-1; 8 positions match TRBD2. Germline assignment: CDR1 MDHEN and CDR2 SYDVKM. CDR3 length: 22 residues. The trim removed 2 bases at V and 0 bases at J, leaving 21 bases unmatched. The CDR3 region has the DNA TGTGCCAGCAGTTTAAAGGGGCTAGGACGGACCTTAGCGGGAAGCTCCTACAATGAGCAGTTCTTC. Amino acid sequence: CASSLKGLGRTLAGSSYNEQFF.

V is TRBV2 and J is TRBJ1-5, with a tentative D call TRBD1 (6 bases). Germline V lookup: CDR1 SNHLY, CDR2 FYNNEI. The ends were cut back, 6 bases at V and 1 base at J, with 10 bases in the middle. The CDR3 has 14 residues. The CDR3 reads CASRGQISNQPQHF. DNA of the CDR3: TGTGCCAGCAGGGGACAAATCAGCAATCAGCCCCAGCATTTT.

V usage is TRBV4-1 and J usage is TRBJ2-1; 13 bases match TRBD2. Germline assignment: CDR1 MGHRA and CDR2 YSYEKL. The CDR3 is 16 amino acids. The V segment lost 4 bases and the J segment 5 bases; nucleotides outside the gene matches: 5. The CDR3 here is CASSPTGLAGDNEQFF. The CDR3 region has the DNA TGCGCCAGCAGCCCCACTGGACTAGCGGGAGACAATGAGCAGTTCTTC.

In DNA form, the CDR3 reads TGTGCCACCAGTCCCCCGGGACAGGGGTCAGGGGCCTCCGATGAGCAGTTCTTC. It encodes CATSPPGQGSGASDEQFF. The chain uses TRBV24-1 and TRBJ2-1; 10 positions match TRBD1. Germline assignment: CDR1 KGHDR and CDR2 SFDVKD. After removal of 6 bases from V and 8 bases from J, the junction contained 18 bases not matched to a gene. The CDR3 sequence is 18 residues long.

The rearrangement uses TRBV7-8 and TRBJ1-1; D is perhaps TRBD1 (6 bases). The V gene's germline CDR1 is SGHVS and CDR2 FQNEAQ. The CDR3 length is 16 residues. Deletions cut 1 base from V and 3 bases from J, with 15 bases between. The CDR3 DNA reads TGTGCCAGCAGCTTAGTCGGGCCAGGGGCATACACTGAAGCTTTCTTT. This codes for CASSLVGPGAYTEAFF.

The chain links TRBV7-3 to TRBJ2-2, with 8 nucleotides matching TRBD2. The J segment lost 0 bases and the V segment lost 4 bases, leaving 4 bases of the junction unmatched. Germline V gene sequence: CDR1 SGHTA, CDR2 FQGTGA. The CDR3 consists of 16 residues. The DNA of the CDR3 is TGTGCCAGCAGCTCAGCGGGAGCCACGAACACCGGGGAGCTGTTTTTT. Its protein product is CASSSAGATNTGELFF.

The V gene is TRBV6-1, the J gene TRBJ2-1; 11 bases map to TRBD2. After removal of 4 bases from V and 1 base from J, the junction contained 3 bases not matched to a gene. The CDR3 is 16 residues long. CDR1 and CDR2 from the germline V gene are MNHNS and SASEGT. The CDR3 nucleotides read TGTGCCAGCAGTGCCTCTAGCGGGAGGTCCTACAATGAGCAGTTCTTC. Translated: CASSASSGRSYNEQFF.

J is TRBJ2-1 and V is TRBV2; 9 bases are a match to TRBD2. The CDR3 spans 13 residues. CDR1 and CDR2 (germline): SNHLY, FYNNEI. Trimming cost V 6 bases and J 8 bases; bases outside gene matches: 5. CDR3 bases: TGTGCCAGCAGGGCTAGCGGGGCGGATGAGCAGTTCTTC. This codes for CASRASGADEQFF.

This chain links TRBV30 with TRBJ1-1; no firm D call. This CDR3 spans 11 amino acids. CDR1 GTSNPN and CDR2 SVGIG come from the germline V gene (reference sequence). Trimming stripped 3 bases from V and 7 bases from J, with 9 bases between. CDR3 sequence (DNA): TGTGCCTGGAGGCAGGAAAGTGAAGCTTTCTTT. Its protein product is CAWRQESEAFF.

Only one count was recorded for this clone. Here the CDR3 reads CASRGLVLIQFF. The CDR3 DNA sequence: TGTGCCAGCAGGGGACTAGTCTTAATTCAGTTCTTC. The chain recombines TRBV12-3 or TRBV12-4 with TRBJ2-1; TRBD2 aligns across 8 bases. The CDR3 contains 12 residues. V was pared by 6 bases and J by 13 bases, with 8 bases of the junction left unmatched.

This chain joins TRBV5-1 and TRBJ2-3; 8 bases fit TRBD1. Germline loops: CDR1 SGHRS, CDR2 YFSETQ. Losses at the gene ends were 5 bases for V and 2 bases for J; bases not matched to a gene: 7. There are 15 residues in the CDR3. As DNA, the CDR3 is TGCGCCAGCAGAATTGGACAGGGCTACACAGATACGCAGTATTTT. This gives the protein CASRIGQGYTDTQYF.

The chain employs TRBV9 and TRBJ1-2, with TRBD1 as a possible D gene (5 bases). Germline assignment: CDR1 SGDLS and CDR2 YYNGEE. This CDR3 region has 15 residues. The V end was cut by 0 bases, the J end by 1 base, with 10 bases between. The DNA for the CDR3 is TGTGCCAGCAGCGTAGAAGGAGGGGTTAACTATGGCTACACCTTC. As protein: CASSVEGGVNYGYTF.

This clone was counted a single time. The genes are TRBV9 and TRBJ2-3; 10 positions match TRBD2. CDR3 length: 17 amino acids. Germline assignment: CDR1 SGDLS and CDR2 YYNGEE. The J segment lost 4 bases and the V segment lost 6 bases, leaving 14 bases of the junction unmatched. CDR3 sequence reads: CASNPRPASGSADTQYF. In nucleotides, the CDR3 is TGTGCCAGCAACCCCCGGCCGGCTAGCGGGAGCGCAGATACGCAGTATTTT. The full variable domain, rest sourced from reference TRBV9 and TRBJ2-3, is DSGVTQTPKHLITATGQRVTLRCSPRSGDLSVYWYQQSLDQGLQFLIQYYNGEERAKGNILERFSAQQFPDLHSELNLSSLELGDSALYFCASNPRPASGSADTQYFGPGTRLTVL.

The chain employs TRBV3-1 (or the pseudogene TRBV3-2) and TRBJ1-1; D is undetermined. Trimming pared 4 bases from V and 4 bases from J, leaving 7 bases between. The length of the CDR3 is 12 residues. The germline CDR1 and CDR2 sequences are LGHDT and YNNKEL (reference sequence). In nucleotides, the CDR3 is TGTGCCAGCAGCCCTCGGGGCACTGAAGCTTTCTTT. This gives the protein CASSPRGTEAFF.

This clone has a handful of counts. The rearrangement uses TRBV19 and TRBJ2-2; 8 bases are a match to TRBD1. CDR1 is LNHDA and CDR2 is SQIVND in the germline V gene (reference sequence). This CDR3 has 15 amino acids. After removal of 4 bases from V and 6 bases from J, the junction contained 7 bases not matched to a gene. The DNA for the CDR3 is TGTGCCAGTAGTAAAGGACAGGGCAAATCCGGGGAGCTGTTTTTT. This sequence encodes CASSKGQGKSGELFF.

This clone was found once. Likely a read error: the CDR3 ends without its conserved phenylalanine or tryptophan. The chain uses TRBV20-1 and TRBJ1-2; D call uncertain. V lost 3 bases to trimming and J lost 0 bases, with 14 bases between them. Germline CDR1 DFQATT, CDR2 SNEGSKA (reference sequence). The CDR3 is 15 residues long. CDR3: CSASELQISNYGYTL. The CDR3 DNA sequence: TGCAGTGCTAGTGAGTTGCAGATATCTAACTATGGCTACACCCTC.

The chain carries TRBV6-5 and TRBJ2-7; 7 nucleotides match TRBD1. The V gene's germline CDR1 is MNHEY and CDR2 SVGAGI. The trim removed 4 bases at V and 3 bases at J, leaving 6 bases unmatched. The CDR3 has 14 residues. CDR3 in amino acids: CASSFRDRFYEQYF. CDR3 sequence (DNA): TGTGCCAGCAGTTTTAGGGACAGATTCTACGAGCAGTACTTC.

The rearrangement joins TRBV7-8 to TRBJ2-3; a possible D gene is TRBD1 (6 bases). The V end lost 0 bases, the J end lost 5 bases, and 15 bases lay between the germline ends. This CDR3 spans 16 amino acids. From germline, CDR1 is SGHVS and CDR2 FQNEAQ. CDR3 nucleotides: TGTGCCAGCAGCTTAGCCCGACTGCTCAGGGGAGATACGCAGTATTTT. Amino acids: CASSLARLLRGDTQYF.

This clone was seen only once. The genes are TRBV10-1 and TRBJ2-7; 7 bases fit TRBD2. With V trimmed by 9 bases and J by 6 bases, 11 bases remained unmatched. Germline lookup yields CDR1 WNHNN and CDR2 SYGVQD (reference sequence). The CDR3 loop spans 13 amino acids. CDR3 bases: TGCGCCAGGCGGGCGGGAGTTGGGGGCGAGCAGTACTTC. Its translation: CARRAGVGGEQYF.